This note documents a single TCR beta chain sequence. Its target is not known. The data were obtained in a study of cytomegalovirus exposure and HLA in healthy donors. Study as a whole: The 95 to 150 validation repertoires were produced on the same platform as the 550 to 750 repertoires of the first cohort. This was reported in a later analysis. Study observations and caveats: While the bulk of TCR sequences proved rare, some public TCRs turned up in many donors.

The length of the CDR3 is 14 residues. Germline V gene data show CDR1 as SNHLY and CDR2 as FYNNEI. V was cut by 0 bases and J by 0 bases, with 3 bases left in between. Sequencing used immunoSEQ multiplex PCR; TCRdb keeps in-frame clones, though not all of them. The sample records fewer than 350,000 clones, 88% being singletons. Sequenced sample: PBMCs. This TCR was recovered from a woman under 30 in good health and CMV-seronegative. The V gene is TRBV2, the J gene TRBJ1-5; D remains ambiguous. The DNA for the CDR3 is TGTGCCAGCAGTGAAGCATATAGCAATCAGCCCCAGCATTTT. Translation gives CASSEAYSNQPQHF. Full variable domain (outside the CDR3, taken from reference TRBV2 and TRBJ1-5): EPEVTQTPSHQVTQMGQEVILRCVPISNHLYFYWYRQILGQKVEFLVSFYNNEISEKSEIFDDQFSVERPDGSNFTLKIRSTKLEDSAMYFCASSEAYSNQPQHFGDGTRLSIL.